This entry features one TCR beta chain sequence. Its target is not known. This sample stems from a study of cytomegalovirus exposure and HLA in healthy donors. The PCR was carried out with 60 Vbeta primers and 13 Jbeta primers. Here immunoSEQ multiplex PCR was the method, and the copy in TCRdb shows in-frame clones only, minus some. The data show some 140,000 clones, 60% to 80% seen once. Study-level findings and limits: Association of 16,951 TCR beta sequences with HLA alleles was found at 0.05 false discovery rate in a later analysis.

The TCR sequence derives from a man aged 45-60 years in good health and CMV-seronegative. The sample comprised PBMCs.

The CDR3 bases are TGTGCCAGCAGCGGATCCGGGACAGGGGGCTTAATAGGAGATTCAACTAATGAAAAACTGTTTTTT. As protein: CASSGSGTGGLIGDSTNEKLFF. The genes are TRBV9 and TRBJ1-4, with 12 bases fitting TRBD1. With V trimmed by 3 bases and J by 0 bases, 18 bases remained unmatched. CDR3 length: 22 residues. CDR1 and CDR2 (germline): SGDLS, YYNGEE.